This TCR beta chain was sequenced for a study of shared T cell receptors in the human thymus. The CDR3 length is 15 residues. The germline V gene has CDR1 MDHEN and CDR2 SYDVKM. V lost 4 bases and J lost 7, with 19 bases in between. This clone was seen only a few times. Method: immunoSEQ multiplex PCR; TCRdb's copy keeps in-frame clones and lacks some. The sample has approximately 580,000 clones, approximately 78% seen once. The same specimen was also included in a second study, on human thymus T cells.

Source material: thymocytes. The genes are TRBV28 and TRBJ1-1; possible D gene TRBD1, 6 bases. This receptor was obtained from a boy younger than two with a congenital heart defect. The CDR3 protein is CASSSGQGIIGEAFF. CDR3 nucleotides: TGTGCCAGCAGTTCTGGGCAGGGGATAATTGGTGAAGCTTTCTTT.